This T cell receptor beta chain was obtained from a study of blood T cell repertoires in COVID-19. Overall study: Sample material is recorded as cDNA or gDNA derived from T cells, B-cell-depleted T cells, or PBMCs.

Assay: immunoSEQ multiplex PCR; the TCRdb copy retains only in-frame clones and omits some. The table records fewer than 650,000 clones, roughly nine tenths of them present only once. Germline V gene data show CDR1 as MDHEN and CDR2 as SYDVKM. The junction had 5 bases not matched to a gene; V was cut back by 2 bases and J by 9 bases. The length of the CDR3 is 15 residues. The sequence came from a woman aged 50 to 60 with COVID-19, enrolled during active disease. Sequenced sample: peripheral blood. This chain connects TRBV28 to TRBJ1-6; 9 positions agree with TRBD1. The CDR3 loop reads CASSLPTGGVSPLHF. The CDR3 DNA reads as TGTGCCAGCAGTTTACCTACAGGGGGCGTTTCACCCCTCCACTTT.